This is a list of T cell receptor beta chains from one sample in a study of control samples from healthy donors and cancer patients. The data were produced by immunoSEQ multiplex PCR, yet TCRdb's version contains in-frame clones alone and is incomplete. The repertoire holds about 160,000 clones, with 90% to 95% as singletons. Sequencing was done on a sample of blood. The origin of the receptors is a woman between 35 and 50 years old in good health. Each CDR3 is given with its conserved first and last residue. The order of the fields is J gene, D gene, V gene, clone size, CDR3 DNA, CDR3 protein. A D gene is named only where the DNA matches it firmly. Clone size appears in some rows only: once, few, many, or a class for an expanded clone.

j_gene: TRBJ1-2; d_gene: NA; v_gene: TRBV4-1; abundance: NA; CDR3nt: TGCGCCAGCAGCCAAGCTTGGACGTCCTATGGCTACACCTTC; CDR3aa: CASSQAWTSYGYTF
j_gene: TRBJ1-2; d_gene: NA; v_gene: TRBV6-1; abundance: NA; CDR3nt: TGTGCCAGCAGTGAAGAAACTCGGGGGCGCGGGGGCTACACCTTC; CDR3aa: CASSEETRGRGGYTF
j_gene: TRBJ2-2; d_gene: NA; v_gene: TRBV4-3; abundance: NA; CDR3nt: TGCGCCAGCAGCCAAGATCTACGCCGGGGGGCCTTATTCGCGAACACCGGGGAGCTGTTTTTT; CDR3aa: CASSQDLRRGALFANTGELFF
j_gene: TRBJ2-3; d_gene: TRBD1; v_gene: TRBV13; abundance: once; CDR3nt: TGTGCCAGCAGCACCAACCGGGACAGGGGTAGGTCAGATACGCAGTATTTT; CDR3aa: CASSTNRDRGRSDTQYF
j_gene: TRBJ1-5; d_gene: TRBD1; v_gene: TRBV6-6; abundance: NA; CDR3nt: TGTGCCAGCAGGTTGATAGGGGGCCGCAATCAGCCCCAGCATTTT; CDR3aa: CASRLIGGRNQPQHF
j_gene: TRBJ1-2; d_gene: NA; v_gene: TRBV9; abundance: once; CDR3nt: TGTGCCAGCAGCGTAGAAGACTTCTATGGCTACACCTTC; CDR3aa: CASSVEDFYGYTF
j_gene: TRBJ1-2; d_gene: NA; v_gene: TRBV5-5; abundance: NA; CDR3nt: TGTGCCAGCCGACAAGACGGTCCGGCTCGCCGACTGGGCTACACCTTC; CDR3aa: CASRQDGPARRLGYTF
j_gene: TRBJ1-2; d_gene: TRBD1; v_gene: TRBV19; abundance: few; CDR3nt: TGTGCCAGCCGGGACAGGGTTGACTATGGCTACACCTTC; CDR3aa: CASRDRVDYGYTF
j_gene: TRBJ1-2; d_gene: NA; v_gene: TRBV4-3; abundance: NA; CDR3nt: TGCGCCAGCAGCCAAGAGTTTAGCCTGAACTATGGCTACACCTTC; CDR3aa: CASSQEFSLNYGYTF
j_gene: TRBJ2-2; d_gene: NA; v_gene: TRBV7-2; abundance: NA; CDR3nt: TGTGCCAGCAGCTTAGGGCGTAACACCGGGGAGCTGTTTTTT; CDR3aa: CASSLGRNTGELFF
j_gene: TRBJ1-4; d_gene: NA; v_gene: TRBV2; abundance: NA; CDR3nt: TGTGCCAGCAGTGATAACGGACTTGGAGGAGAAAAACTGTTTTTT; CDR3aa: CASSDNGLGGEKLFF
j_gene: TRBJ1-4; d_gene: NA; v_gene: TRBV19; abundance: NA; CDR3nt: TGTGCCAGTAGAGGGGCCTCCTCAACTAATGAAAAACTGTTTTTT; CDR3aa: CASRGASSTNEKLFF
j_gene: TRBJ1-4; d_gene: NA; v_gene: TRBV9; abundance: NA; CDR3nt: TGTGCCAGCAGCGTAAACAGGGTTGGTGAAAAACTGTTTTTT; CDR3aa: CASSVNRVGEKLFF
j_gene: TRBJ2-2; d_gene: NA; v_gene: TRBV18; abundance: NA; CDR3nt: TGTGCCAGCTCACCAGGGGGCACCGGGGAGCTGTTTTTT; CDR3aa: CASSPGGTGELFF
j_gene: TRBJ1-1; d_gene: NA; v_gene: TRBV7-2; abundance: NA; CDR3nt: TGTGCCAGCAGCTTAGCGATCCGGAACACTGAAGCTTTCTTT; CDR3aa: CASSLAIRNTEAFF
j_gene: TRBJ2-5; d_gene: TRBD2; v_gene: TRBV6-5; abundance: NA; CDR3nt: TGTGCCAGCAGTCTGTGGACTAGCGGAGAGACCCAGTACTTC; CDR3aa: CASSLWTSGETQYF
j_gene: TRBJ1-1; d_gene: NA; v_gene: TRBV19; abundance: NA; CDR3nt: TGTGCCAGTAGTAGAGAACAGGGGAACACTGAAGCTTTCTTT; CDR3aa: CASSREQGNTEAFF
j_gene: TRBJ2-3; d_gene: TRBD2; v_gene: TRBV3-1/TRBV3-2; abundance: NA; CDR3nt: TGTGCCAGCAGCCAAATCGGCGGGAGGTACACAGATACGCAGTATTTT; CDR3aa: CASSQIGGRYTDTQYF
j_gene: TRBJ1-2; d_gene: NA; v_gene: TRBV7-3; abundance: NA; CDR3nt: TGTGCCAGCAGCTTAACGGGTGGGGGTGCCTATGGCTACACCTTC; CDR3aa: CASSLTGGGAYGYTF
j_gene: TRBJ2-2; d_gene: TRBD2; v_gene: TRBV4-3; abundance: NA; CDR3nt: TGCGCCAGCAGCCAAGATTTCGCGGGGGGGCTGTTGTCCGGGGAGCTGTTTTTT; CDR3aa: CASSQDFAGGLLSGELFF
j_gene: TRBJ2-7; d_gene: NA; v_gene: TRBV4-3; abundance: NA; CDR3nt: TGCGCCAGCAGCCACGACTGGAGCTCCTACGAGCAGTACTTC; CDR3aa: CASSHDWSSYEQYF
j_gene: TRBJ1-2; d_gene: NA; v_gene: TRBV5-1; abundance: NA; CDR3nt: TGCGCCAGCAGCTTGGCCGCAGTAAACTATGGCTACACCTTC; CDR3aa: CASSLAAVNYGYTF
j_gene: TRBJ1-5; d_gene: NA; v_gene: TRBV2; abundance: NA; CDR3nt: TGTGCCAGCACACCGGTGAGGGTACGTCAGCCCCAGCATTTT; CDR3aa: CASTPVRVRQPQHF
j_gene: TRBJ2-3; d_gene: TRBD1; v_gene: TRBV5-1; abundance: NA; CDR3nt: TGCGCCAGCAGCTTGAGGGGGCAGGGAGATACGCAGTATTTT; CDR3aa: CASSLRGQGDTQYF
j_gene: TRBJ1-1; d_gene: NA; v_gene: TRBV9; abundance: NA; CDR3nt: TGTGCCAGCAGCGCGACCATGAACACTGAAGCTTTCTTT; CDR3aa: CASSATMNTEAFF
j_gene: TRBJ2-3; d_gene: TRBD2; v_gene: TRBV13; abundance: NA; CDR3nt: TGTGCCAGCAGCCCCTCCCCCGGGGTAGCGGGGGGGAGCGGTACGCAGTATTTT; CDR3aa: CASSPSPGVAGGSGTQYF
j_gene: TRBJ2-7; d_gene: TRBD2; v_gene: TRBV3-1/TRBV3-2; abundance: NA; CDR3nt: TGTGCCAGCAGCCCCGGACTAGCGGGCGCCTACGAGCAGTACTTC; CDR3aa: CASSPGLAGAYEQYF
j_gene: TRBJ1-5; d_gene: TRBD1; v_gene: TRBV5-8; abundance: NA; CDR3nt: TGTGCCAGCAGCTTGGCATTTGCAGGGACAGTGGGCTCTCAGCCCCAGCATTTT; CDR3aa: CASSLAFAGTVGSQPQHF
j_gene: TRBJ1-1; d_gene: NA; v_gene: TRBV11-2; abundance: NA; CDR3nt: TGTGCCAGCAGCCGATATACAGGGCCTGAAGCTTTCTTT; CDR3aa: CASSRYTGPEAFF
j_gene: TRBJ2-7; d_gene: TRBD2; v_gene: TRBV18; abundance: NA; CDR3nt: TGTGCCAGCTCACCGGTCTGGACTAGCGGGAGCGATCTGGGGACCTACGAGCAGTACTTC; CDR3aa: CASSPVWTSGSDLGTYEQYF
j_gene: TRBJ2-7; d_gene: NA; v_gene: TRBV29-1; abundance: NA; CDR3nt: TGCAGCGTTAGCCCGGGCGCCACCTCCTACGAGCAGTACTTC; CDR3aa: CSVSPGATSYEQYF
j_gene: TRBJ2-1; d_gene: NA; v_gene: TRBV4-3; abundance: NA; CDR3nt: TGCGCCAGCAGTGTGGGGGTGGTCAACAATGAGCAGTTCTTC; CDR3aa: CASSVGVVNNEQFF
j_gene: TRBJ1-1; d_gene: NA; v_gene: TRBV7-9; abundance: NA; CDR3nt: TGTGCCAGCAGCCCCCCGAGAGAAGGGAACACTGAAGCTTTCTTT; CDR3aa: CASSPPREGNTEAFF
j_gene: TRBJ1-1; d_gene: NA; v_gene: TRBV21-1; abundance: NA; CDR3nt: TGTGCCAGCAGCAAACTTCCAGGGGCAGGGACTGAAGCTTTCTTT; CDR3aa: CASSKLPGAGTEAFF
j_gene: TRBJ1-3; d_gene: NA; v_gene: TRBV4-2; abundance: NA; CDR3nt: TGTGCCAGCAGCCCCACCGGGACGTTCTCTGGAAACACCATATATTTT; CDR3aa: CASSPTGTFSGNTIYF
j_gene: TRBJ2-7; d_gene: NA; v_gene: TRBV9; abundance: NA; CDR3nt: TGTGCCAGCAGCGTAGACGCGTTCGCATACGAGCAGTACTTC; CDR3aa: CASSVDAFAYEQYF
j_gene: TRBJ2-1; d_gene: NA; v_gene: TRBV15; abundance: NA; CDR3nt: TGTGCCACCAGCAGAGATCTCAGAGACAATGAGCAGTTCTTC; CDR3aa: CATSRDLRDNEQFF
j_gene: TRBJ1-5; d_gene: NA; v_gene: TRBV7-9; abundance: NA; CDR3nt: TGTGCCAGCACCTTAAACAATCAGCCCCAGCATTTT; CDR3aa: CASTLNNQPQHF
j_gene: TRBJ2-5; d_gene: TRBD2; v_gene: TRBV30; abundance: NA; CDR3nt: TGTGCCTGGAGTGTAGGACTAGCGGCACAAGAGACCCAGTACTTC; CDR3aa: CAWSVGLAAQETQYF
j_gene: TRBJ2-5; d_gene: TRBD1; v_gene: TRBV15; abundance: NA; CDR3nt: TGTGCCACCAGTCCGGGACAGGGGGTGGAGACCCAGTACTTC; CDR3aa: CATSPGQGVETQYF
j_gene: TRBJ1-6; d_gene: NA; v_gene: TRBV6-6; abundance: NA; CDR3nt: TGTGCCAGCAGCCCTGATTCACCCCTCCACTTT; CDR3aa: CASSPDSPLHF
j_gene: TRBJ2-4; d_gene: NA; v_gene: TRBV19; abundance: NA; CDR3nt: TGTGCCAGTAGTATGTCGGCCACCATTCAGTACTTC; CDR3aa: CASSMSATIQYF
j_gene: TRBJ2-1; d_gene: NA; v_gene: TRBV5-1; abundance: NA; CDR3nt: TGCGCCAGCAGCTTGGATCCTGGACGGGGTGAGCAGTTCTTC; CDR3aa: CASSLDPGRGEQFF
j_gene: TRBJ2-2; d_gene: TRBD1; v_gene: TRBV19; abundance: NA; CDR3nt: TGTGCCTCGAAGCAGGGGGCTGGCGGGGAGCTGTTTTTT; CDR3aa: CASKQGAGGELFF
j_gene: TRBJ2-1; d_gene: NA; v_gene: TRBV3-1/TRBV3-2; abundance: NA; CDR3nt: TGTGCCAGCAGCCCCGGCTCGGGAGTAGGTTCCCTTGAGCAGTTCTTC; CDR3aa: CASSPGSGVGSLEQFF
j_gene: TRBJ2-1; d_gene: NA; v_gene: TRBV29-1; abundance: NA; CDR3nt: TGCAGCGTTGAAGGGTTAGCGGATTCCTACAATGAGCAGTTCTTC; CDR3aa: CSVEGLADSYNEQFF
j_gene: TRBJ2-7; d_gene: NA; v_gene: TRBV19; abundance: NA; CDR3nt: TGTGCCAGAGGCCGGCGTCACCCAGACTACGAGCAGTACTTC; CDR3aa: CARGRRHPDYEQYF
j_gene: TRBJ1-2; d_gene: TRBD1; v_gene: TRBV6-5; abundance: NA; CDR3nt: TGTGCCAGCAACCTGGACAGGGCAGCCTATGGCTACACCTTC; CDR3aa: CASNLDRAAYGYTF
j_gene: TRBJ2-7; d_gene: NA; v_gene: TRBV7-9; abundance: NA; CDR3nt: TGTGCCAGCCGGAACGAGGGCCCTACTAGGGAGCAGTACTTC; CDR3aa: CASRNEGPTREQYF
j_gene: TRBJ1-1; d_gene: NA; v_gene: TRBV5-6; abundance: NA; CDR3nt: TGTGCCAGCAGCTTGGGCGGGCGCGGGACTGAAGCTTTCTTT; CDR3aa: CASSLGGRGTEAFF